The rows below give T cell receptor beta chains drawn from one sample of a study of blood T cell repertoires in COVID-19. Produced via immunoSEQ multiplex PCR; TCRdb's table is partial and in-frame only. The data show approximately 100,000 clones, 81% seen once. The sequencing input was peripheral blood. The source is an elderly woman with acute or convalescent COVID-19. The conserved cysteine and the conserved F or W are not part of the CDR3 here. The order of the fields is V gene, D gene, CDR3 length, CDR3 protein. A D gene is named only where the DNA matches it firmly.

>TRBV16|NA|11
ASSQGRHTEAF
>TRBV4-1|TRBD1|14
ASSQGGQGWENIQY
>TRBV5-4|NA|15
ASSLVRGGGATDTQY
>TRBV6-5|TRBD2|13
ASRSGGPGTDTQY
>TRBV3-1/TRBV3-2|TRBD1|12
ASSHGTGHNEQF
>TRBV9|NA|11
ASSVAEGGEAF
>TRBV28|NA|9
KSIMNTEAF
>TRBV6-2/TRBV6-3|NA|14
ASSYSGRGANQPQH
>TRBV14|NA|11
ASRQGLINEQF
>TRBV18|NA|13
ASSPLQGQGTEAF